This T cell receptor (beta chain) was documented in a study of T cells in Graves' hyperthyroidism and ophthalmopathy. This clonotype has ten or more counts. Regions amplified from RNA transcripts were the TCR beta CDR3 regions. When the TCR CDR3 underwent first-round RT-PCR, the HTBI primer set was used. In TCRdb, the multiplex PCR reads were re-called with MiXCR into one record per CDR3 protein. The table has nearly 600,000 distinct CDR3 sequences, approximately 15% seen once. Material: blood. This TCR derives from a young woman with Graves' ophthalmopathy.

The CDR3 loop is CASSLSKGLAGVRETQYF. The DNA of the CDR3 is TGTGCCAGCAGCTTGTCAAAGGGGCTAGCGGGAGTCCGGGAGACCCAGTACTTC. The chain combines TRBV7-9 with TRBJ2-5; 10 bases align to TRBD2. The CDR3 has 18 amino acids. V gave up 3 bases and J gave up 5 bases; unmatched junction bases: 15. CDR1 SEHNR and CDR2 FQNEAQ come from the germline V gene (reference sequence).